One and the same sample provided the 9 T cell receptor beta chains below, sequenced in a study of Graves' ophthalmopathy and Graves' hyperthyroidism. Scientists amplified the TCR beta CDR3 regions from RNA transcripts. After a first-round RT-PCR with HTBI primers, a second-round multiplex PCR was run. TCRdb itself ran the multiplex PCR reads through MiXCR, one entry per CDR3 protein. The sample records over 450,000 distinct CDR3 sequences, 14% being singletons. The sample consisted of blood. The receptor source for this set is a woman aged 25 to 45 with Graves' ophthalmopathy.

Many counts were recorded for this clonotype. V gene TRBV6-5 combines with J gene TRBJ1-1, with 7 bases identical to TRBD1. After removal of 0 bases from V and 11 bases from J, the junction contained 6 bases not matched to a gene. In germline, CDR1 is MNHEY, CDR2 SVGAGI. This CDR3 has 13 residues. The CDR3 DNA reads as TGTGCCAGCAGTTACTCGGGGGACAGAAGGGCTTTCTTT. The encoded protein is CASSYSGDRRAFF.

This clonotype was seen many times. J is TRBJ2-7 and V is TRBV6-1; D possibly corresponds to TRBD2 (7 bases). Trimming removed 8 bases at V and 2 bases at J, with 13 bases between. This CDR3 is 13 amino acids long. CDR1 is MNHNS and CDR2 is SASEGT in the germline V gene. The CDR3 bases are TGTGCCAGCCATGGGGGGGGCACCTACGAGCAGTACTTC. Protein sequence: CASHGGGTYEQYF.

This clonotype was observed at least ten times. CDR3 nucleotide sequence: TGTGCCAGCAGTCTTGACAGGGCTTTTGAAGCTTTCTTT. Protein: CASSLDRAFEAFF. The gene calls are TRBV6-1 and TRBJ1-1, with 7 bases lining up with TRBD1. The CDR3 is 13 residues long. The V and J ends lost 5 bases and 7 bases, in that order; junction bases with no gene match: 7. Germline values: CDR1 MNHNS, CDR2 SASEGT.

This clonotype was picked up many times. The chain links TRBV28 to TRBJ1-6; D is unresolved. This CDR3 contains 12 residues. CDR1 and CDR2 (germline): MDHEN, SYDVKM. Trimming took 0 bases from V and 8 from J, leaving 2 bases between them. This chain's CDR3 is CASSLWDSPLHF. In nucleotides, the CDR3 is TGTGCCAGCAGTTTATGGGATTCACCCCTCCACTTT.

The rearrangement uses TRBV4-2 and TRBJ2-2; 13 bases fit TRBD2. The CDR3 runs to 17 residues. V lost 3 bases to trimming and J lost 5 bases; unmatched junction nucleotides: 6. Germline V gives CDR1 LGHNA, CDR2 YNFKEQ. CDR3 region: CASSHLGLAGETGELFF. CDR3 in DNA: TGTGCCAGCAGCCATCTTGGACTAGCGGGAGAAACCGGGGAGCTGTTTTTT.

The chain links TRBV6-1 to TRBJ2-7, with 10 bases fitting TRBD2. The length of the CDR3 is 17 residues. The V segment lost 4 bases and the J segment 3 bases; nucleotides outside the gene matches: 12. Germline V gene lookup returns CDR1 MNHNS and CDR2 SASEGT. CDR3: CASSAGTSVLVYYEQYF. DNA for the CDR3: TGTGCCAGCAGTGCCGGGACTAGCGTTTTGGTTTACTACGAGCAGTACTTC.

At least ten counts were recorded for this clonotype. The chain carries TRBV28 and TRBJ2-7; weak D call: TRBD2 (6 bases). Germline V gene data show CDR1 as MDHEN and CDR2 as SYDVKM. The CDR3 spans 14 residues. Between the trimmed V and J ends, which lost 6 bases and 2 bases, there was a span of 14 bases. The CDR3 coding sequence is TGTGCCAGCAGCCCTCTAGCGCCTACCTACGAGCAGTACTTC. As protein: CASSPLAPTYEQYF. The complete variable domain, with remaining parts taken from reference TRBV28 and TRBJ2-7, reads DVKVTQSSRYLVKRTGEKVFLECVQDMDHENMFWYRQDPGLGLRLIYFSYDVKMKEKGDIPEGYSVSREKKERFSLILESASTNQTSMYLCASSPLAPTYEQYFGPGTRLTVT.

This clonotype was found many times. The rearrangement uses TRBV13 and TRBJ2-5; 8 bases agree with TRBD2. J gave up 4 bases and V 11 bases, and 9 bases lay outside the gene matches. CDR3 length: 13 amino acids. Germline CDR1 PRHDT, CDR2 FYEKMQ (reference sequence). In nucleotides, the CDR3 is TGTGCCTCCAAAGCGGGAGTGGGAGAGACCCAGTACTTC. Protein: CASKAGVGETQYF.

This clonotype was recorded many times. The CDR3, as DNA: TGCGCCAGCAGCTTGCCCAGGGGGCTGATGGAGACCCAGTACTTC. It codes for CASSLPRGLMETQYF. The chain uses TRBV5-1 and TRBJ2-5, with TRBD1 matching 8 bases. J lost 5 bases, V lost 1 base, and 7 bases had no gene match. The CDR3 is made up of 15 amino acids. CDR1 and CDR2 (germline): SGHRS, YFSETQ.